This T cell receptor beta chain was found in a study of blood T cell repertoires in COVID-19. Whole-study context: Donors in the United States, Italy and Spain gave samples during acute or convalescent COVID-19. Sources were T cells, B-cell-depleted T cells, or PBMCs; the material itself was cDNA or gDNA.

Original handling: Reference gene primer amplification yielded estimated nucleated cell counts. Here immunoSEQ multiplex PCR was the method, and the copy in TCRdb shows in-frame clones only, minus some. V and J calls plus clone size are reproduced from that table; the DNA served to infer D and trimming. This sample has hundreds of thousands of clones, with 88% found just once. Germline-derived CDR1 and CDR2 are SGHRS and YFSETQ. The CDR3 loop spans 16 amino acids. Trimming cost V 2 bases and J 3 bases; bases outside gene matches: 3. The rearrangement links TRBV5-1 to TRBJ2-2, with 11 bases aligning to TRBD2. Sequenced material: peripheral blood. The receptor's source is a woman aged 45 to 65 with active or convalescent COVID-19. The chain's CDR3 is CASSFSGRADTGELFF. The CDR3 nucleotides read TGCGCCAGCAGCTTTAGCGGGAGGGCCGACACCGGGGAGCTGTTTTTT. The full variable domain, rest sourced from reference TRBV5-1 and TRBJ2-2, is KAGVTQTPRYLIKTRGQQVTLSCSPISGHRSVSWYQQTPGQGLQFLFEYFSETQRNKGNFPGRFSGRQFSNSRSEMNVSTLELGDSALYLCASSFSGRADTGELFFGEGSRLTVL.